This T cell receptor beta chain stems from a study of T-cell memory formation after mild COVID-19. Study-wide findings and caveats: Later expanders leaned toward CD4+, whereas clones contracting from day 15 to 85 were balanced CD4/CD8. Of the contracting clones, CD4+ ones lay mainly in CM and EM, and CD8+ ones in EMRA.

V lost 5 bases and J lost 6; bases outside the gene matches: 2. The CDR3 has 14 residues. Per germline, CDR1 SGHTA and CDR2 FQGTGA. This clonotype was seen ten or more times. Its antigen is undetermined. One entry per CDR3 protein results from TCRdb running MiXCR on the 5' RACE reads. The data show 250,000 to 300,000 distinct CDR3 sequences, approximately 19% seen once. The chain uses TRBV7-3 and TRBJ2-1, with 12 bases identical to TRBD2. Material for sequencing was PBMCs or a T cell subset sorted from them (not recorded which). This clonotype was obtained from a man aged 18 to 30 who had mild COVID-19 (a few samples of this study predate the infection). Cell type and time point are not known. The CDR3 sequence: CASSMGLAGNEQFF. The DNA of the CDR3 is TGTGCCAGCAGCATGGGACTAGCGGGCAATGAGCAGTTCTTC.